This TCR beta chain was captured by sequencing in a study of blood T cell repertoires in COVID-19. Profiled with immunoSEQ multiplex PCR; TCRdb holds only in-frame clones, not every one. The sample carries some 98,000 clones, 82% recorded once. A single count supports this clone. V gave up 2 bases and J gave up 0 bases; unmatched junction bases: 3. CDR3 length: 16 residues. Per germline, CDR1 SGHNT and CDR2 YYREEE (reference sequence). The source of this sequence is a man aged 65-85 years with active or convalescent COVID-19. Sequencing was carried out using peripheral blood. The V gene is TRBV5-4, the J gene TRBJ2-1; 9 nucleotides align to TRBD1. This CDR3 reads CASSLPGQGSYNEQFF. In nucleotides, the CDR3 is TGTGCCAGCAGCTTACCGGGACAGGGCTCCTACAATGAGCAGTTCTTC.